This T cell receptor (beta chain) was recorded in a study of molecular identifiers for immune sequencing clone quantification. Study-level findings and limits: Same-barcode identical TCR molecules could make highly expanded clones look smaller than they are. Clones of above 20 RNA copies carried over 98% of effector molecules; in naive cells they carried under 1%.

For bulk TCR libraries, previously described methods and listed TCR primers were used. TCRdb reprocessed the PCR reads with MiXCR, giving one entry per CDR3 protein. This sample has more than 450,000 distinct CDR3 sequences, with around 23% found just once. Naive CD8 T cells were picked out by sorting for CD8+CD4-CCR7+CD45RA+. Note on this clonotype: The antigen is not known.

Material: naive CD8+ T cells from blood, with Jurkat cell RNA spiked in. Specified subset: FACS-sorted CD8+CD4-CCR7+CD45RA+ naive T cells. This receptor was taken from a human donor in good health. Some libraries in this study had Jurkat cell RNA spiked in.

The CDR3 reads CACSKRNDLTDTQYF. The CDR3 DNA is TGTGCCTGTAGCAAGCGGAACGACCTAACAGATACGCAGTATTTT. The V gene is TRBV30, the J gene TRBJ2-3; D possibly corresponds to TRBD2 (5 bases). The CDR3 runs 15 residues. Deletions cut 6 bases from V and 3 bases from J, with 19 bases between. Germline V gene lookup returns CDR1 GTSNPN and CDR2 SVGIG (reference sequence).